This TCR beta chain was obtained from a study of regulatory T cells in long-lasting Graves disease. The TCR beta library used iRepertoire HTBI primers with Arm-PCR amplification of CDR3. Per the authors' pipeline: Overall, samples carried 62 TRBV and 15 or so TRBJ segments. TCRdb passed the multiplex PCR reads through MiXCR, listing each CDR3 protein once. TCRdb, not the original authors, processed these V and J calls. The sample has 400,000 to 500,000 distinct CDR3 sequences, 12% to 15% seen once; the top ten hold 17%. Sample time point: newly diagnosed GD, antithyroid drugs for less than 3 months. Isolated PBMC RNA provided the starting material for the TCR library. From each patient, roughly 9 milliliters of peripheral blood was drawn and collected into an EDTA anticoagulant tube. The CDR3 length is 15 residues. The germline V gene encodes CDR1 ENHRY and CDR2 SYGVKD. The V segment lost 10 bases and the J segment 1 base; nucleotides outside the gene matches: 5.

These data also featured in a second study, about T cells in Graves' hyperthyroidism and ophthalmopathy. According to that study: TCR CDR3 underwent first-round RT-PCR with the HTBI primer set.

Sequences were derived from peripheral blood mononuclear cells (PBMCs), sampled at new diagnosis, from a patient treated with antithyroid drugs. The V call is TRBV10-3, the J call TRBJ2-5; 14 bases are a match to TRBD2. The receptor was isolated from a woman aged 50 to 60 with Graves disease. Written as DNA, the CDR3 is TGTGCCAGCGGACTAGCGGGAGGTCTCCAAGAGACCCAGTACTTC. Its protein product is CASGLAGGLQETQYF.